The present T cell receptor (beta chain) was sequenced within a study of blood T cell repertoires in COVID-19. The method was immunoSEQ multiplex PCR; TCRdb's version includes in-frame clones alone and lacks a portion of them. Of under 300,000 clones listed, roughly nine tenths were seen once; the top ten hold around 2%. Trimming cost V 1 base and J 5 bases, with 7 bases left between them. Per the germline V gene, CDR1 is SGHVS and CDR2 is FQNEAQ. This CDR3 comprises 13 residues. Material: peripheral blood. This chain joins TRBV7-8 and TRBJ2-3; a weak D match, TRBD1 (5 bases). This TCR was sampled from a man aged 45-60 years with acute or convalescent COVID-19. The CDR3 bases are TGTGCCAGCAGCTTAGAAGGGGAAGATACGCAGTATTTT. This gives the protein CASSLEGEDTQYF.